Below, 31 T cell receptor beta chains from the same sample are listed, as sequenced in a study of human T cells and chemical hapten exposure. TCRdb analysed the RACE reads with MiXCR anew, one entry per CDR3 protein. The table has 70,000 to 75,000 distinct CDR3 sequences, approximately 35% seen once. Time point noted: patch test 1, 2 weeks after DPC sensitization. Treatment meaning: therapeutic diphenylcyclopropenone sensitization with weekly scalp DPC. The sample here was whole blood, taken in connection with sensitization to the hapten diphenylcyclopropenone (DPC). The receptors shown here come from a man in his forties with alopecia areata. Some clones in this sample may be carry-over from other donors' samples.

J is TRBJ1-5 and V is TRBV18; 8 positions match TRBD1. The V gene end was trimmed by 4 bases and the J gene end by 4 bases; junction bases not matched to a gene: 0. Germline CDR1 KGHSH, CDR2 LQKENI. There are 13 residues in the CDR3. The CDR3 nucleotides are TGTGCCAGCTCACGGGACAGGAATCAGCCCCAGCATTTT. As protein: CASSRDRNQPQHF. Full variable domain (outside the CDR3, taken from reference TRBV18 and TRBJ1-5): NAGVMQNPRHLVRRRGQEARLRCSPMKGHSHVYWYRQLPEEGLKFMVYLQKENIIDESGMPKERFSAEFPKEGPSILRIQQVVRGDSAAYFCASSRDRNQPQHFGDGTRLSIL.

This clonotype showed up just a few times. V and J are TRBV28 and TRBJ2-1; tentative D call: TRBD2 (6 bases). This CDR3 has 15 residues. Looked up from germline, CDR1 is MDHEN and CDR2 is SYDVKM. Trimming shortened V by 8 bases and J by 2 bases, and 16 bases separated the two germline ends. The CDR3 is CASYPGGPTYNEQFF. In DNA form, the CDR3 reads TGTGCCAGCTACCCCGGAGGGCCTACCTACAATGAGCAGTTCTTC.

In its sample, this clonotype was seen a few times. The rearrangement links TRBV5-1 to TRBJ1-5, with 7 bases matching TRBD1. CDR1 and CDR2 from the germline V gene are SGHRS and YFSETQ. Trimming cost V 0 bases and J 2 bases; bases outside gene matches: 2. This CDR3 has 15 amino acids. CDR3: CASSLEGQGNQPQHF. CDR3 sequence (DNA): TGCGCCAGCAGCTTGGAAGGACAGGGCAATCAGCCCCAGCATTTT.

This clonotype was counted a single time. V usage is TRBV7-9 and J usage is TRBJ1-1; possibly TRBD1 for D (5 bases). The V gene's germline CDR1 is SEHNR and CDR2 FQNEAQ (reference sequence). Trimming shortened V by 6 bases and J by 2 bases, and 10 bases separated the two germline ends. The CDR3 has 13 amino acids. This chain's CDR3 is CASRPGTNTEAFF. The CDR3 coding sequence is TGTGCCAGCAGGCCAGGGACCAACACTGAAGCTTTCTTT.

This chain links TRBV20-1 with TRBJ2-3; the match to TRBD2 covers 11 bases. The CDR3 has 13 amino acids. V lost 3 bases, J lost 11 bases, and 7 bases stayed unmatched. The V gene's germline CDR1 is DFQATT and CDR2 SNEGSKA (reference sequence). CDR3 bases: TGCAGTGCTAGTAGTCTAGCGGGAGGAGGGCAGTATTTT. Translating it yields CSASSLAGGGQYF.

This clonotype has just one count. The chain combines TRBV6-5 with TRBJ2-6; a possible D gene is TRBD1 (6 bases). V dropped 0 bases and J dropped 11 bases, with 17 bases sitting between them. The CDR3 extends over 16 amino acids. Germline V gene data show CDR1 as MNHEY and CDR2 as SVGAGI. The CDR3 region is CASSYSASGTPYVLTF. The CDR3 DNA is TGTGCCAGCAGTTACTCAGCGTCCGGGACACCTTACGTCCTGACTTTC.

A note on this clonotype: At one end the junction does not follow the germline gene, possibly because of a read error. The V and J genes are TRBV20-1 and TRBJ2-3; 7 bases agree with TRBD2. Germline CDR1 reads DFQATT; CDR2 reads SNEGSKA (reference sequence). This CDR3 is 16 amino acids long. CDR3 bases: TGCGGTGCTTCTATGATCGCGGGGGATAGCACAGATACGCAGTATTTT. It encodes CGASMIAGDSTDTQYF.

The chain recombines TRBV20-1 with TRBJ2-3; 8 nucleotides match TRBD2. CDR1 is DFQATT and CDR2 is SNEGSKA in the germline V gene (reference sequence). Trimming removed 1 base from V and 7 bases from J; junction bases left unmatched: 10. This CDR3 region has 15 residues. This CDR3 reads CSARVALGRENTQYF. In nucleotides, the CDR3 is TGCAGTGCTAGAGTTGCTCTCGGGAGGGAGAATACGCAGTATTTT.

This clonotype came up a few times. The rearrangement links TRBV20-1 to TRBJ2-1; D ambiguous. This CDR3 contains 14 residues. Trimming took off 5 bases at V and 7 bases at J, with 18 bases between the two ends. CDR1 is DFQATT and CDR2 is SNEGSKA in the germline V gene (reference sequence). The CDR3 sequence is CSAATTGPQNEQFF. The CDR3 nucleotides are TGCAGTGCTGCTACTACCGGGCCACAAAATGAGCAGTTCTTC.

This clonotype was counted only a few times. This rearrangement joins TRBV7-9 to TRBJ2-6; 8 nucleotides agree with TRBD1. This CDR3 region has 18 residues. Unmatched junction bases numbered 9, after V lost 5 bases and J lost 0 bases. CDR1 SEHNR and CDR2 FQNEAQ come from the germline V gene (reference sequence). The CDR3 region is CASSAGQGRGSGANVLTF. The CDR3 DNA is TGTGCCAGCAGCGCTGGACAGGGTAGAGGCTCTGGGGCCAACGTCCTGACTTTC.

This clonotype was observed a handful of times. The chain carries TRBV20-1 and TRBJ1-1; 9 bases line up with TRBD1. The germline CDR1 and CDR2 sequences are DFQATT and SNEGSKA (reference sequence). This CDR3 contains 15 residues. The V gene end was trimmed by 6 bases and the J gene end by 0 bases; junction bases not matched to a gene: 8. CDR3 protein: CSANRGRNLNTEAFF. CDR3 coding DNA: TGCAGTGCCAACAGGGGGCGAAACCTGAACACTGAAGCTTTCTTT.

This clonotype was detected a few times. In DNA form, the CDR3 reads TGCAGTGCTAGAGATCCAGGGACCTATGAAAAACTGTTTTTT. It yields the protein CSARDPGTYEKLFF. The V call is TRBV20-1, the J call TRBJ1-4, with D perhaps matching TRBD1 (5 bases). Germline V gene lookup returns CDR1 DFQATT and CDR2 SNEGSKA (reference sequence). CDR3 length: 14 amino acids. The V end was cut by 0 bases, the J end by 6 bases, with 11 bases between.

This clonotype appeared a few times. The chain recombines TRBV12-3 or TRBV12-4 with TRBJ1-1, with D maybe TRBD1 (6 bases). Trimming pared 7 bases from V and 1 base from J, leaving 22 bases between. The CDR3 consists of 17 residues. The CDR3: CASTLLRGAGENTEAFF. The CDR3 region has the DNA TGTGCCAGCACTCTTCTAAGGGGGGCCGGGGAGAACACTGAAGCTTTCTTT.

This clonotype has at least ten counts. The V call is TRBV15, the J call TRBJ2-3; TRBD1 agrees at 10 bases. V dropped 2 bases and J dropped 6; count of bases not matched to a gene: 8. The CDR3 length is 16 residues. CDR1 and CDR2 (germline): LNHNV, YYDKDF (reference sequence). CDR3 coding DNA: TGTGCCACCAGCAGAACTCCCGGGACAGGGGCCGATACGCAGTATTTT. This codes for CATSRTPGTGADTQYF. Filled out from reference TRBV15 and TRBJ2-3, the complete variable domain reads DAMVIQNPRYQVTQFGKPVTLSCSQTLNHNVMYWYQQKSSQAPKLLFHYYDKDFNNEADTPDNFQSRRPNTSFCFLDIRSPGLGDTAMYLCATSRTPGTGADTQYFGPGTRLTVL.

The V gene is TRBV2, the J gene TRBJ2-1; possible D gene TRBD1, 6 bases. The CDR3 totals 14 residues. Trimming stripped 3 bases from V and 5 bases from J, with 11 bases between. Germline CDR1 reads SNHLY; CDR2 reads FYNNEI. The DNA of the CDR3 is TGTGCCAGCAGTGATGTCCAGGGGAACAATGAGCAGTTCTTC. This encodes CASSDVQGNNEQFF.

This clonotype was picked up a small number of times. The V and J genes are TRBV20-1 and TRBJ2-7; 7 nucleotides align to TRBD1. The J segment lost 6 bases and the V segment lost 0 bases, leaving 5 bases of the junction unmatched. The germline V gene has CDR1 DFQATT and CDR2 SNEGSKA (reference sequence). There are 13 residues in the CDR3. CDR3 protein: CSAREQGFAEQYF. CDR3 nucleotide sequence: TGCAGTGCTAGAGAACAGGGGTTCGCCGAGCAGTACTTC.

This chain joins TRBV12-3 or TRBV12-4 and TRBJ2-1; tentatively, D is TRBD2 (7 bases). The CDR3 covers 13 residues. Trimming pared 5 bases from V and 15 bases from J, leaving 20 bases between. In DNA, the CDR3 is TGTGCCAGCAGTCTGAGGGGGGGGGCCCGTCCGTTCTTC. Translation gives CASSLRGGARPFF.

This clonotype was counted a few times. The chain couples TRBV4-1 to TRBJ2-7; D is perhaps TRBD1 or TRBD2 (7 bases each). There are 16 residues in the CDR3. Germline V gene data show CDR1 as MGHRA and CDR2 as YSYEKL. V lost 3 bases and J lost 7, with 22 bases in between. The DNA of the CDR3 is TGCGCCAGCAGCCATTTGACAGGGAGGGGCCTAGGGGAGCAGTACTTC. Amino acids: CASSHLTGRGLGEQYF.

The chain employs TRBV27 and TRBJ1-5; D gene ambiguous. V was trimmed by 4 bases and J by 6 bases, leaving 10 bases between them. CDR1 MNHEY and CDR2 SMNVEV come from the germline V gene (reference sequence). CDR3 length equals 13 residues. The CDR3: CASSSRWTQPQHF. The CDR3 coding sequence is TGTGCCAGCAGTTCTAGGTGGACTCAGCCCCAGCATTTT.

The chain combines TRBV28 with TRBJ2-1; 10 bases fit TRBD2. The V gene's germline CDR1 is MDHEN and CDR2 SYDVKM. The CDR3 is 15 residues long. The J segment lost 8 bases and the V segment lost 4 bases, leaving 8 bases of the junction unmatched. CDR3 in DNA: TGTGCCAGCAGTTCTCCTAGCGGGAGAGACTATGAGCAGTTCTTC. Its translation: CASSSPSGRDYEQFF.

This clonotype was seen at least ten times. V gene TRBV20-1 combines with J gene TRBJ2-5; tentative D call: TRBD1 (6 bases). The CDR3 contains 16 residues. CDR1 and CDR2 (germline): DFQATT, SNEGSKA (reference sequence). Trimming took 0 bases from V and 5 from J, leaving 19 bases between them. CDR3 amino acids: CSARDPGTPEGETQYF. CDR3 DNA: TGCAGTGCTAGAGACCCCGGGACACCTGAGGGGGAGACCCAGTACTTC.

This rearrangement joins TRBV6-2 or TRBV6-3 to TRBJ2-3; D is unclear. V lost 2 bases, J lost 5 bases, and 17 bases lay in between. There are 16 residues in the CDR3. CDR1 and CDR2 (germline): MNHEY, SVGEGT. The CDR3 DNA is TGTGCCAGCAGTTACCCCGGATCCGAAAACATAGATACGCAGTATTTT. Translation gives CASSYPGSENIDTQYF.

V and J are TRBV27 and TRBJ2-7, with TRBD1 matching 9 bases. This CDR3 has 19 amino acids. Germline CDR1 is MNHEY and CDR2 is SMNVEV (reference sequence). Trimming at V came to 6 bases and at J to 2 bases, leaving 20 bases not matched to a gene. This chain's CDR3 is CASSYLKLKGQGLTYEQYF. The CDR3 nucleotides are TGTGCCAGCAGCTACCTTAAACTCAAGGGACAGGGCTTAACCTACGAGCAGTACTTC.

The chain employs TRBV20-1 and TRBJ1-2; D might be TRBD1 (5 bases). The germline CDR1 and CDR2 sequences are DFQATT and SNEGSKA (reference sequence). V was shortened by 6 bases and J by 8 bases, with 16 bases between the two germline ends. The CDR3 is made up of 12 amino acids. The CDR3 DNA reads TGCAGTGCCAGGGCCCGCCCCGGGGGCTACACCTTC. Its protein product is CSARARPGGYTF.

DNA for the CDR3: TGCGCCAGCAGCTGGGGACTAGCGGGGCCCGAGCAGTACTTC. The encoded protein is CASSWGLAGPEQYF. The gene calls are TRBV5-1 and TRBJ2-7, with 13 bases fitting TRBD2. This CDR3 region has 14 residues. From germline, CDR1 is SGHRS and CDR2 YFSETQ. V lost 3 bases to trimming and J lost 6 bases; unmatched junction nucleotides: 3.

This clonotype came up a few times. This chain joins TRBV4-1 and TRBJ1-2; D gene ambiguous. Trimming left V 0 bases short and J 6 bases short, with 5 bases between. CDR3 size: 12 residues. Per germline, CDR1 MGHRA and CDR2 YSYEKL. CDR3 amino acids: CASSQDRHGYTF. In DNA, the CDR3 is TGCGCCAGCAGCCAAGATAGGCATGGCTACACCTTC.

The chain uses TRBV20-1 and TRBJ1-3, with D possibly TRBD1 on 6 matching bases. The CDR3 sequence is 15 residues long. Germline-derived CDR1 and CDR2 are DFQATT and SNEGSKA (reference sequence). Trimming shortened V by 4 bases and J by 2 bases, and 15 bases separated the two germline ends. CDR3 DNA sequence: TGCAGTGCTATAAGAGGGGGTATAGCTGGAAACACCATATATTTT. Residues: CSAIRGGIAGNTIYF.

This clonotype has just a few counts. The chain joins TRBV5-1 to TRBJ2-3; 13 nucleotides align to TRBD2. Germline V gene sequence: CDR1 SGHRS, CDR2 YFSETQ. The V gene end was trimmed by 1 base and the J gene end by 0 bases; junction bases not matched to a gene: 2. The CDR3 totals 17 residues. CDR3: CASSLRTSGSSTDTQYF. The CDR3 coding sequence is TGCGCCAGCAGCTTGAGGACTAGCGGGAGTAGCACAGATACGCAGTATTTT.

This clonotype was recorded a few times. The chain employs TRBV20-1 and TRBJ2-7, with D maybe TRBD2 (5 bases). This CDR3 is 14 amino acids long. V was pared by 2 bases and J by 2 bases, with 13 bases between. Per the germline V gene, CDR1 is DFQATT and CDR2 is SNEGSKA (reference sequence). The CDR3 coding sequence is TGCAGTGCTAGACTTAGCGACTCGCCCTACGAGCAGTACTTC. It encodes CSARLSDSPYEQYF.

V and J are TRBV5-6 and TRBJ1-3; D gene uncertain. Trimming removed 0 bases from V and 0 bases from J, with 7 bases in between. This CDR3 comprises 15 residues. Germline CDR1 SGHDT, CDR2 YYEEEE. Here the CDR3 reads CASSLEAVSGNTIYF. CDR3 coding DNA: TGTGCCAGCAGCTTGGAAGCAGTCTCTGGAAACACCATATATTTT.

The genes are TRBV28 and TRBJ2-7; the match to TRBD2 covers 13 bases. The CDR3 is made up of 17 amino acids. Germline CDR1 MDHEN, CDR2 SYDVKM. Trimming took 0 bases from V and 3 from J; bases not matched to a gene: 5. The DNA of the CDR3 is TGTGCCAGCAGTTTATGGACTAGCGGGAGGACCGTCTACGAGCAGTACTTC. Its protein product is CASSLWTSGRTVYEQYF.